The next 31 T cell receptor beta chains were all read from a single sample in a study of cytomegalovirus exposure and HLA in healthy donors. The PCR contained 60 Vbeta and 13 Jbeta primers. Repertoires were generated with immunoSEQ multiplex PCR, while TCRdb's copy carries only in-frame clones and drops some. The sample lists roughly 200,000 clones, about 89% occurring once. Material: PBMCs. The receptors shown here come from a young woman in good health and CMV-seronegative.

The chain joins TRBV4-3 to TRBJ2-3; 10 bases are shared with TRBD1. In germline, CDR1 is LGHNA, CDR2 YSLEER. Germline trimming cut 4 bases from V and 1 base from J; bases unmatched to any gene: 2. The CDR3 has 15 amino acids. This chain's CDR3 is CASSRGTGGTDTQYF. As DNA, the CDR3 is TGCGCCAGCAGCCGTGGGACAGGGGGCACAGATACGCAGTATTTT.

This chain joins TRBV27 and TRBJ2-3, with TRBD2 matching over 8 bases. Germline assignment: CDR1 MNHEY and CDR2 SMNVEV (reference sequence). The CDR3 loop spans 17 amino acids. The ends lost 3 bases at V and 0 bases at J; junction bases unmatched: 8. This CDR3 reads CASSFGVGGASTDTQYF. CDR3 DNA: TGTGCCAGCAGTTTTGGGGTCGGGGGGGCTAGCACAGATACGCAGTATTTT.

V is TRBV7-9 and J is TRBJ2-1; D possibly corresponds to TRBD1 (7 bases). The CDR3 loop spans 11 amino acids. Trimming removed 10 bases from V and 7 bases from J, with 11 bases in between. Germline CDR1 is SEHNR and CDR2 is FQNEAQ (reference sequence). The CDR3 is CATGGRNEQFF. The CDR3 bases are TGTGCCACAGGGGGGAGGAATGAGCAGTTCTTC.

This sequence joins TRBV15 and TRBJ1-1; D not resolved. Trimming stripped 0 bases from V and 6 bases from J, with 17 bases between. The V gene's germline CDR1 is LNHNV and CDR2 YYDKDF (reference sequence). The CDR3 is 16 amino acids. The CDR3 is CATSRDLSGSFAEAFF. Written as DNA, the CDR3 is TGTGCCACCAGCAGAGATCTATCGGGGTCCTTCGCTGAAGCTTTCTTT. Using reference TRBV15 and TRBJ1-1 for the parts outside the CDR3, the full variable domain is DAMVIQNPRYQVTQFGKPVTLSCSQTLNHNVMYWYQQKSSQAPKLLFHYYDKDFNNEADTPDNFQSRRPNTSFCFLDIRSPGLGDTAMYLCATSRDLSGSFAEAFFGQGTRLTVV.

The J gene is TRBJ1-4, the V gene TRBV4-3; 9 bases match TRBD1. Germline V gene data show CDR1 as LGHNA and CDR2 as YSLEER. V lost 4 bases, J lost 5 bases, and 20 bases stayed unmatched. The CDR3 has 20 residues. As DNA, the CDR3 is TGCGCCAGCAGCCCACAAAGTCAGATGAGGGACAGGGTGTACAATGAAAAACTGTTTTTT. This sequence encodes CASSPQSQMRDRVYNEKLFF.

With regard to this clone: Relative to the germline gene, one junction end is altered; a read error may explain this. The chain uses TRBV5-1 and TRBJ2-1; TRBD1 is a possible D gene (6 bases). Germline V gives CDR1 SGHRS, CDR2 YFSETQ. The length of the CDR3 is 16 residues. The CDR3 nucleotides are TGCGCCAGCGGCTTAAACAGGGTAGTAACCTACAATGAGCAGTTCTTC. Its translation: CASGLNRVVTYNEQFF.

The CDR3 region is CASSSDGNTQYF. In DNA form, the CDR3 reads TGTGCCAGCAGCTCCGACGGGAATACGCAGTATTTT. The chain is built from TRBV2 and TRBJ2-3, with a weak D call TRBD2 (5 bases). CDR1 is SNHLY, CDR2 FYNNEI, per germline. Trimming removed 6 bases at V and 7 bases at J, with 11 bases between. This CDR3 has 12 amino acids.

This clone was recorded a few times. A read error may produce the germline difference seen at one junction end. The chain has TRBV7-9 and TRBJ1-4, with unresolved D. Germline values: CDR1 SEHNR, CDR2 FQNEAQ (reference sequence). The CDR3 covers 12 residues. The CDR3 nucleotides are TGTTCCAGCAGCTTAGGAGGGCAAAAACTGTTTTTT. Residues: CSSSLGGQKLFF.

This chain links TRBV5-1 with TRBJ1-1, with 8 positions matching TRBD1. The ends lost 4 bases at V and 4 bases at J; junction bases unmatched: 9. Germline V gene lookup returns CDR1 SGHRS and CDR2 YFSETQ. The CDR3 spans 15 residues. The CDR3 reads CASSQLQGGATEAFF. The CDR3 bases are TGCGCCAGCAGCCAACTACAGGGGGGTGCCACTGAAGCTTTCTTT.

J is TRBJ2-2 and V is TRBV5-1, with a tentative D call TRBD1 (5 bases). The germline V gene encodes CDR1 SGHRS and CDR2 YFSETQ. The V and J ends lost 1 base and 6 bases respectively, with 13 bases between them. The CDR3 is made up of 15 amino acids. The CDR3 spells CASSLMQGWAGELFF. CDR3 nucleotide sequence: TGCGCCAGCAGCTTGATGCAGGGTTGGGCCGGGGAGCTGTTTTTT. Combining the CDR3 with reference TRBV5-1 and TRBJ2-2 gives the whole variable domain KAGVTQTPRYLIKTRGQQVTLSCSPISGHRSVSWYQQTPGQGLQFLFEYFSETQRNKGNFPGRFSGRQFSNSRSEMNVSTLELGDSALYLCASSLMQGWAGELFFGEGSRLTVL.

This rearrangement joins TRBV6-1 to TRBJ2-7; D perhaps matches TRBD2 (6 bases). The CDR3 runs 15 residues. V was cut by 2 bases and J by 2 bases, with 13 bases left in between. Germline V gene data show CDR1 as MNHNS and CDR2 as SASEGT. CDR3 nucleotides: TGTGCCAGCAGTGAACGGGGGACCTTTACCTACGAGCAGTACTTC. The encoded protein is CASSERGTFTYEQYF.

This chain joins TRBV2 and TRBJ2-1, with D uncertain. Germline lookup yields CDR1 SNHLY and CDR2 FYNNEI. Trimming stripped 3 bases from V and 3 bases from J, with 6 bases between. The CDR3 covers 13 residues. Here the CDR3 DNA reads TGTGCCAGCAGTGACTACAGCTACAATGAGCAGTTCTTC. This codes for CASSDYSYNEQFF.

J is TRBJ1-4 and V is TRBV10-1; 8 positions match TRBD1. Germline CDR1 reads WNHNN; CDR2 reads SYGVQD (reference sequence). J lost 14 bases, V lost 2 bases, and 7 bases had no gene match. This CDR3 region has 13 residues. CDR3 sequence reads: CASSEAWWDRLFF. DNA for the CDR3: TGCGCCAGCAGTGAGGCCTGGTGGGACAGGCTGTTTTTT.

The V gene is TRBV6-5, the J gene TRBJ2-1; no definite D call. Per germline, CDR1 MNHEY and CDR2 SVGAGI. The V end lost 6 bases, the J end lost 4 bases, and 4 bases lay between the germline ends. There are 11 residues in the CDR3. DNA for the CDR3: TGTGCCAGCAGCATGTACAATGAGCAGTTCTTC. Protein: CASSMYNEQFF.

This clone was observed a single time. V gene TRBV10-2 combines with J gene TRBJ2-1; 11 bases fit TRBD2. The CDR3 loop spans 14 amino acids. CDR1 and CDR2 (germline): WSHSY, SAAADI. J gave up 6 bases and V 6 bases, and 4 bases lay outside the gene matches. The CDR3 spells CASRLAGVGNEQFF. CDR3 DNA sequence: TGCGCCAGCAGACTAGCGGGAGTTGGCAATGAGCAGTTCTTC.

The chain is built from TRBV10-2 and TRBJ1-2; D unresolved. V was cut by 2 bases and J by 3 bases, with 10 bases left in between. Germline V gene data show CDR1 as WSHSY and CDR2 as SAAADI. This CDR3 contains 14 residues. CDR3 sequence (DNA): TGCGCCAGCAGTGAGGGTCAGGAGGACTATGGCTACACCTTC. Its translation: CASSEGQEDYGYTF.

CDR3 nucleotides: TGTGCCAGCAGGCGACAGGGGGACTCCTACAATGAGCAGTTCTTC. Its protein is CASRRQGDSYNEQFF. This chain connects TRBV2 to TRBJ2-1; 9 positions agree with TRBD1. The CDR3 has 15 residues. J was trimmed by 0 bases and V by 6 bases; bases with no gene match: 3. From germline, CDR1 is SNHLY and CDR2 FYNNEI.

V usage is TRBV4-1 and J usage is TRBJ2-1; a weak D match, TRBD2 (5 bases). The V end lost 4 bases, the J end lost 9 bases, and 16 bases lay between the germline ends. Germline V gene data show CDR1 as MGHRA and CDR2 as YSYEKL. The CDR3 sequence is 14 residues long. CDR3 bases: TGCGCCAGCAGCCGCTTATCGGGGAGCAGTGAGCAGTTCTTC. Amino acid sequence: CASSRLSGSSEQFF.

V is TRBV5-4 and J is TRBJ2-5; 8 bases align to TRBD1. This CDR3 spans 16 amino acids. With V trimmed by 4 bases and J by 4 bases, 12 bases remained unmatched. The germline V gene encodes CDR1 SGHNT and CDR2 YYREEE (reference sequence). CDR3 loop: CASSPPWTGSLETQYF. In nucleotides, the CDR3 is TGTGCCAGCAGCCCTCCCTGGACAGGGAGCTTAGAGACCCAGTACTTC.

This rearrangement joins TRBV29-1 to TRBJ1-1; D is uncertain. V was pared by 1 base and J by 1 base, with 7 bases between. CDR3 length equals 13 residues. Germline CDR1 SQVTM, CDR2 ANQGSEA. The CDR3: CSVEGAGNTEAFF. For the CDR3, the DNA is TGCAGCGTTGAAGGGGCAGGGAACACTGAAGCTTTCTTT.

The chain uses TRBV5-8 and TRBJ2-1; 12 nucleotides agree with TRBD2. V gave up 0 bases and J gave up 3 bases; unmatched junction bases: 1. The CDR3 is made up of 16 amino acids. Germline CDR1 reads SGHTS; CDR2 reads YDEGEE. CDR3 nucleotide sequence: TGTGCCAGCAGCTTGGGGACTAGCGGGATCTACAATGAGCAGTTCTTC. Residues: CASSLGTSGIYNEQFF.

V and J are TRBV7-2 and TRBJ1-2, with a possible D match to TRBD1 (6 bases). V gave up 3 bases and J gave up 4 bases, with 9 bases separating them. The CDR3 loop spans 13 amino acids. In germline, CDR1 is SGHTA, CDR2 FQGNSA. The CDR3 coding sequence is TGTGCCAGCAGCTTGGACAGTTCCTATGGCTACACCTTC. It is translated as CASSLDSSYGYTF.

The rearrangement uses TRBV2 and TRBJ1-5; no reliable D call. Germline V gene data show CDR1 as SNHLY and CDR2 as FYNNEI. Trimming took off 6 bases at V and 6 bases at J, with 15 bases between the two ends. CDR3 size: 14 residues. The CDR3: CASREVRESQPQHF. The CDR3 bases are TGTGCCAGCAGAGAGGTCCGAGAGAGTCAGCCCCAGCATTTT.

V and J are TRBV9 and TRBJ1-1; weak D call: TRBD1 (6 bases). The germline CDR1 and CDR2 sequences are SGDLS and YYNGEE. The germline V and J ends were trimmed by 0 bases and 6 bases, with 12 bases remaining between them. The CDR3 extends over 14 amino acids. CDR3 sequence: CASSVVYRAPEAFF. The DNA for the CDR3 is TGTGCCAGCAGCGTAGTCTACAGGGCCCCTGAAGCTTTCTTT.

This clone was observed a handful of times. The V call is TRBV21-1, the J call TRBJ1-5. TRBV21-1 is assigned pseudogene status. The CDR3 is 14 residues long. This CDR3 is CASSKVREDQPQHF. The CDR3 DNA sequence: TGTGCCAGCAGCAAGGTCCGGGAGGATCAGCCCCAGCATTTT.

The CDR3 protein is CASSKITGGADEKLFF. Here the CDR3 DNA reads TGTGCCAGCAGCAAGATAACAGGGGGCGCGGATGAAAAACTGTTTTTT. The chain recombines TRBV5-4 with TRBJ1-4; TRBD1 aligns across 9 bases. CDR3 length: 16 residues. V was pared by 4 bases and J by 6 bases, with 10 bases of the junction left unmatched. Germline V CDR1 and CDR2: SGHNT, YYREEE (reference sequence).

In nucleotides, the CDR3 is TGTGCCAGCAGCCAACAGGGGCCCTACGAGCAGTACTTC. Its translation is CASSQQGPYEQYF. The chain combines TRBV7-9 with TRBJ2-7, with 7 positions matching TRBD1. The CDR3 is made up of 13 amino acids. V lost 5 bases and J lost 2; bases outside the gene matches: 3. The V gene's germline CDR1 is SEHNR and CDR2 FQNEAQ (reference sequence).

The genes are TRBV4-3 and TRBJ2-2; TRBD2 matches 13 bases. Germline-derived CDR1 and CDR2 are LGHNA and YSLEER. The V and J ends lost 3 bases and 5 bases, in that order; junction bases with no gene match: 6. The CDR3 sequence is 17 residues long. CDR3 bases: TGCGCCAGCAGCCACCCAGGACTAGCGGGGGCAACCGGGGAGCTGTTTTTT. Translating gives CASSHPGLAGATGELFF.

V is TRBV11-2 and J is TRBJ2-7; 7 bases align to TRBD2. Germline V lookup: CDR1 SGHAT, CDR2 FQNNGV. With V trimmed by 2 bases and J by 2 bases, 12 bases remained unmatched. The CDR3 is 17 residues long. In DNA, the CDR3 is TGTGCCAGCAGCTTACTTTGGGGTGCGGGGGATACCTACGAGCAGTACTTC. Protein: CASSLLWGAGDTYEQYF.

This clone has more than one count but fewer than ten. This specimen includes other DNA sequences encoding the same CDR3. The chain joins TRBV19 to TRBJ1-1; 7 bases align to TRBD1. Germline lookup yields CDR1 LNHDA and CDR2 SQIVND (reference sequence). The CDR3 covers 12 residues. V was pared by 5 bases and J by 7 bases, with 4 bases of the junction left unmatched. The CDR3 DNA is TGTGCCAGTAGTTTCCGGGACAGTGAAGCTTTCTTT. It translates to CASSFRDSEAFF.

Comment on this clone: The same CDR3 can be traced to other DNA sequences in this sample. The chain couples TRBV5-1 to TRBJ2-1; D is possibly TRBD2 (8 bases). V was shortened by 0 bases and J by 3 bases, with 22 bases between the two germline ends. This CDR3 spans 19 amino acids. Germline V gives CDR1 SGHRS, CDR2 YFSETQ. CDR3: CASSLGQGAPGGNYNEQFF. Written as DNA, the CDR3 is TGCGCCAGCAGCTTGGGACAGGGTGCACCGGGGGGGAACTACAATGAGCAGTTCTTC.